Listed here are 32 T cell receptor beta chains from one sample, sequenced in a study of control samples from healthy donors and cancer patients. TCRdb's copy holds only in-frame clones and misses some; the assay was immunoSEQ multiplex PCR. Of roughly 100,000 clones listed, roughly 88% are singletons. The specimen was blood. The receptor set was obtained from a man aged 25-40 years in good health.

J is TRBJ2-5 and V is TRBV5-1, with 9 bases matching TRBD1. This CDR3 region has 16 residues. Germline CDR1 is SGHRS and CDR2 is YFSETQ. The ends lost 2 bases at V and 3 bases at J; junction bases unmatched: 8. The CDR3 coding sequence is TGCGCCAGCAGCTTACGGACAGGGGTCGGTGAAGAGACCCAGTACTTC. It translates to CASSLRTGVGEETQYF.

This clone was detected once. The chain links TRBV19 to TRBJ2-1, with TRBD2 matching over 7 bases. CDR3 length: 15 amino acids. Germline V gene sequence: CDR1 LNHDA, CDR2 SQIVND (reference sequence). J lost 1 base, V lost 7 bases, and 7 bases had no gene match. The CDR3 here is CASTTGRGSYNEQFF. DNA for the CDR3: TGTGCCAGTACCACGGGGAGGGGTTCCTACAATGAGCAGTTCTTC.

The J gene is TRBJ1-1, the V gene TRBV5-4, with D perhaps matching TRBD1 (5 bases). Germline V gene data show CDR1 as SGHNT and CDR2 as YYREEE (reference sequence). The V gene lost 3 bases and the J gene lost 1 base, with 10 bases spanning the gap. CDR3 length: 14 amino acids. The CDR3 spells CASSWTPENTEAFF. The DNA of the CDR3 is TGTGCCAGCAGCTGGACACCCGAGAACACTGAAGCTTTCTTT.

This chain connects TRBV19 to TRBJ2-7; perhaps TRBD2 as D (6 bases). Trimming left V 5 bases short and J 6 bases short, with 11 bases between. Germline values: CDR1 LNHDA, CDR2 SQIVND (reference sequence). The CDR3 loop spans 12 amino acids. The CDR3 DNA is TGTGCCAGTAGTCTCGCCGGGGGCGAGCAGTACTTC. Translated, it gives CASSLAGGEQYF.

DNA of the CDR3: TGTGCCAGCAGCTCCGTAGGGGTCCATGAGCAGTTCTTC. Its translation is CASSSVGVHEQFF. The rearrangement links TRBV7-3 to TRBJ2-1; possibly TRBD1 for D (5 bases). With 4 bases removed from V and 8 bases from J, the gap between germline ends came to 12 bases. CDR3 length: 13 amino acids. Germline loops: CDR1 SGHTA, CDR2 FQGTGA.

The chain is built from TRBV4-1 and TRBJ2-5, with unresolved D. Germline V gene data show CDR1 as MGHRA and CDR2 as YSYEKL. V lost 2 bases to trimming and J lost 0 bases, with 10 bases between them. The CDR3 is 15 residues long. The CDR3 DNA reads as TGCGCCAGCAGCCAATCCTTGGGCCACCAAGAGACCCAGTACTTC. As protein: CASSQSLGHQETQYF.

This chain links TRBV30 with TRBJ2-5; D gene ambiguous. Trimming left V 4 bases short and J 4 bases short, with 4 bases between. This CDR3 spans 10 amino acids. Germline values: CDR1 GTSNPN, CDR2 SVGIG (reference sequence). The CDR3 DNA reads TGTGCCTGGAAGGGAGAGACCCAGTACTTC. It translates to CAWKGETQYF.

The chain combines TRBV9 with TRBJ2-6, with D perhaps TRBD1 (5 bases). The V and J ends lost 4 bases and 0 bases respectively, with 11 bases between them. Per the germline V gene, CDR1 is SGDLS and CDR2 is YYNGEE. The CDR3 runs 16 residues. CDR3 in DNA: TGTGCCAGCAGCCCAGGGATCGGCTCTGGGGCCAACGTCCTGACTTTC. It codes for CASSPGIGSGANVLTF.

This rearrangement joins TRBV5-4 to TRBJ2-3, with TRBD1 matching 7 bases. Germline lookup yields CDR1 SGHNT and CDR2 YYREEE (reference sequence). V lost 3 bases and J lost 6; bases outside the gene matches: 10. The CDR3 extends over 15 amino acids. The CDR3 reads CASSSLWTGRDTQYF. DNA for the CDR3: TGTGCCAGCAGCTCACTATGGACAGGACGGGATACGCAGTATTTT.

This clone was seen a single time. Different DNA sequences within this sample yield the same CDR3. The chain couples TRBV11-1 to TRBJ2-1; D gene uncertain. CDR1 is SGHAT, CDR2 FQDESV, per germline (reference sequence). The CDR3 length is 13 residues. V was pared by 0 bases and J by 4 bases, with 4 bases between. In DNA, the CDR3 is TGTGCCAGCAGCTTAGCTAGGTACAATGAGCAGTTCTTC. It is translated as CASSLARYNEQFF.

The chain recombines TRBV30 with TRBJ2-7; a weak D match, TRBD1 (5 bases). V was cut by 1 base and J by 11 bases, with 18 bases left in between. Germline V gives CDR1 GTSNPN, CDR2 SVGIG (reference sequence). The CDR3 is made up of 13 amino acids. The CDR3 spells CAWSASIRQQEYF. The CDR3 DNA is TGTGCCTGGAGTGCGTCAATTCGACAGCAAGAGTACTTC.

The J gene is TRBJ1-4, the V gene TRBV2; D remains unclear. The V end lost 0 bases, the J end lost 9 bases, and 2 bases lay between the germline ends. CDR1 and CDR2 from the germline V gene are SNHLY and FYNNEI. The length of the CDR3 is 11 residues. CDR3 amino acids: CASSEAQKLFF. The CDR3 nucleotides read TGTGCCAGCAGTGAAGCTCAAAAACTGTTTTTT.

A remark on this clone: Different DNA sequences within this sample yield the same CDR3. The chain uses TRBV24-1 and TRBJ2-1, with D hard to call. The germline CDR1 and CDR2 sequences are KGHDR and SFDVKD. The CDR3 is 12 amino acids. V dropped 1 base and J dropped 6 bases, with 3 bases sitting between them. CDR3 in amino acids: CATSDLPNEQFF. As DNA, the CDR3 is TGTGCCACCAGTGATTTACCCAATGAGCAGTTCTTC.

The chain couples TRBV4-1 to TRBJ1-2, with a weak D call TRBD1 (6 bases). Germline V gives CDR1 MGHRA, CDR2 YSYEKL. This CDR3 spans 17 amino acids. V lost 1 base, J lost 4 bases, and 19 bases lay in between. The CDR3 DNA follows: TGCGCCAGCAGCCAAGTTGCGGCAGGGGATCTTCTCTATGGCTACACCTTC. Translation: CASSQVAAGDLLYGYTF.

This chain connects TRBV6-4 to TRBJ2-1, with a tentative D call TRBD2 (5 bases). The CDR3 length is 14 residues. Germline V gene sequence: CDR1 MRHNA, CDR2 SNTAGT. V was shortened by 5 bases and J by 4 bases, with 12 bases between the two germline ends. CDR3 protein: CASSSSPEYNEQFF. CDR3 sequence (DNA): TGTGCCAGCAGTTCTAGCCCAGAATACAATGAGCAGTTCTTC.

V and J are TRBV4-1 and TRBJ2-1, with D possibly TRBD2 on 5 matching bases. The length of the CDR3 is 17 residues. Germline V lookup: CDR1 MGHRA, CDR2 YSYEKL. V was shortened by 0 bases and J by 0 bases, with 12 bases between the two germline ends. CDR3 loop: CASSQDGSGSSYNEQFF. The CDR3 nucleotides read TGCGCCAGCAGCCAAGATGGGTCGGGAAGCTCCTACAATGAGCAGTTCTTC.

V usage is TRBV5-6 and J usage is TRBJ1-1, with D perhaps TRBD1 (5 bases). The CDR3 runs to 17 residues. The germline CDR1 and CDR2 sequences are SGHDT and YYEEEE. Trimming took off 4 bases at V and 3 bases at J, with 22 bases between the two ends. CDR3 DNA sequence: TGTGCCAGCAGCCACGGTGGCATGAGGACATACTACACTGAAGCTTTCTTT. Translating gives CASSHGGMRTYYTEAFF.

The V gene is TRBV2, the J gene TRBJ2-1; D gene uncertain. This CDR3 contains 11 residues. Trimming took 2 bases from V and 7 from J, leaving 3 bases between them. Germline V gene sequence: CDR1 SNHLY, CDR2 FYNNEI. The CDR3 reads CASSENNEQFF. The CDR3 DNA reads as TGTGCCAGCAGTGAAAATAATGAGCAGTTCTTC. Looking up the rest from reference TRBV2 and TRBJ2-1 gives the full variable domain: EPEVTQTPSHQVTQMGQEVILRCVPISNHLYFYWYRQILGQKVEFLVSFYNNEISEKSEIFDDQFSVERPDGSNFTLKIRSTKLEDSAMYFCASSENNEQFFGPGTRLTVL.

This chain links TRBV10-3 with TRBJ2-7, with D possibly TRBD1 on 5 matching bases. This CDR3 contains 13 residues. Per the germline V gene, CDR1 is ENHRY and CDR2 is SYGVKD. V was cut by 2 bases and J by 0 bases, with 5 bases left in between. The CDR3 reads CAISERGSYEQYF. CDR3 in DNA: TGTGCCATCAGTGAGAGGGGCTCCTACGAGCAGTACTTC.

The rearrangement joins TRBV5-4 to TRBJ2-3; 9 nucleotides agree with TRBD2. V lost 2 bases and J lost 6; bases outside the gene matches: 10. This CDR3 contains 16 residues. Germline values: CDR1 SGHNT, CDR2 YYREEE (reference sequence). The CDR3 is CASSFNLLAGEDTQYF. In DNA, the CDR3 is TGTGCCAGCAGCTTTAATTTACTAGCGGGCGAGGATACGCAGTATTTT. Full variable domain (remainder filled in from reference TRBV5-4 and TRBJ2-3): ETGVTQSPTHLIKTRGQQVTLRCSSQSGHNTVSWYQQALGQGPQFIFQYYREEENGRGNFPPRFSGLQFPNYSSELNVNALELDDSALYLCASSFNLLAGEDTQYFGPGTRLTVL.

The genes are TRBV28 and TRBJ2-2; 12 bases fit TRBD2. Germline assignment: CDR1 MDHEN and CDR2 SYDVKM. The junction had 10 bases not matched to a gene; V was cut back by 5 bases and J by 6 bases. The CDR3 length is 17 residues. DNA of the CDR3: TGTGCCAGCAGTACCGGACTAGCGGGAAGGGGGGCCGGGGAGCTGTTTTTT. It translates to CASSTGLAGRGAGELFF.

This clone is categorized as medium-sized. This rearrangement joins TRBV15 to TRBJ2-6; unclear D gene. Trimming pared 5 bases from V and 0 bases from J, leaving 11 bases between. Germline-derived CDR1 and CDR2 are LNHNV and YYDKDF (reference sequence). The CDR3 consists of 16 residues. The CDR3 DNA reads TGTGCCACCAGCGTCGGCGGCAGCTCTGGGGCCAACGTCCTGACTTTC. It encodes CATSVGGSSGANVLTF.

Of note for this clone: A read error may account for a junction end that differs from germline. This chain joins TRBV5-1 and TRBJ1-2; D unclear. There are 16 residues in the CDR3. The germline gives CDR1 SGHRS, CDR2 YFSETQ. CDR3 in amino acids: CASSLTTQRTNYDYTF. CDR3 in DNA: TGCGCCAGCAGCTTGACCACCCAGCGAACTAACTATGACTACACCTTC. Supplemented by reference TRBV5-1 and TRBJ1-2, the full variable domain reads KAGVTQTPRYLIKTRGQQVTLSCSPISGHRSVSWYQQTPGQGLQFLFEYFSETQRNKGNFPGRFSGRQFSNSRSEMNVSTLELGDSALYLCASSLTTQRTNYDYTFGSGTRLTVV.

The chain employs TRBV19 and TRBJ2-1; 13 bases line up with TRBD2. After removal of 3 bases from V and 0 bases from J, the junction contained 2 bases not matched to a gene. The germline CDR1 and CDR2 sequences are LNHDA and SQIVND (reference sequence). The CDR3 is 17 amino acids. The CDR3 is CASSIGLAGASYNEQFF. For the CDR3, the DNA is TGTGCCAGTAGTATTGGACTAGCGGGAGCCTCCTACAATGAGCAGTTCTTC.

The rearrangement links TRBV24-1 to TRBJ1-2, with unresolved D. CDR1 is KGHDR, CDR2 SFDVKD, per germline. The CDR3 loop spans 13 amino acids. The V and J ends lost 4 bases and 0 bases respectively, with 5 bases between them. In DNA form, the CDR3 reads TGTGCCACCAGTGAGGCTTCTAACTATGGCTACACCTTC. Its protein product is CATSEASNYGYTF.

In this sample, this clone turned up once. V and J are TRBV2 and TRBJ2-3; 9 bases agree with TRBD2. V shed 5 bases and J 1 base; nucleotides not matched to a gene: 13. CDR1 SNHLY and CDR2 FYNNEI come from the germline V gene. This CDR3 contains 18 residues. CDR3 sequence: CASSPREGTSWGTDTQYF. The CDR3, as DNA: TGTGCCAGCAGTCCGAGGGAAGGGACTAGCTGGGGCACAGATACGCAGTATTTT.

The chain joins TRBV2 to TRBJ1-2; 8 nucleotides line up with TRBD1. The CDR3 covers 14 residues. The V gene end was trimmed by 3 bases and the J gene end by 4 bases; junction bases not matched to a gene: 4. Per the germline V gene, CDR1 is SNHLY and CDR2 is FYNNEI. The CDR3 loop reads CASSDDRGGYGYTF. The CDR3 bases are TGTGCCAGCAGTGACGACAGGGGAGGCTATGGCTACACCTTC.

The J gene is TRBJ2-1, the V gene TRBV2; D may be TRBD1 (6 bases). CDR1 SNHLY and CDR2 FYNNEI come from the germline V gene. The CDR3 runs to 17 residues. The germline V and J ends were trimmed by 2 bases and 3 bases, with 17 bases remaining between them. CDR3 loop: CASSELGGETFYNEQFF. Here the CDR3 DNA reads TGTGCCAGCAGTGAATTAGGGGGAGAGACGTTCTACAATGAGCAGTTCTTC.

The chain combines TRBV24-1 with TRBJ1-1; D is ambiguous. Trimming took 1 base from V and 2 from J, leaving 1 base between them. There are 12 residues in the CDR3. The V gene's germline CDR1 is KGHDR and CDR2 SFDVKD. CDR3 bases: TGTGCCACCAGTGATTTAAACACTGAAGCTTTCTTT. Translation: CATSDLNTEAFF.

The chain employs TRBV27 and TRBJ1-6; D not resolved. V was cut by 5 bases and J by 2 bases, with 10 bases left in between. The CDR3 totals 15 residues. Germline CDR1 is MNHEY and CDR2 is SMNVEV (reference sequence). This CDR3 is CASSPFLPYNSPLHF. For the CDR3, the DNA is TGTGCCAGCAGTCCTTTCCTTCCCTATAATTCACCCCTCCACTTT.

This clone was detected a few times. The chain carries TRBV29-1 and TRBJ1-1; D might be TRBD1 (6 bases). CDR3 length equals 12 residues. Germline lookup yields CDR1 SQVTM and CDR2 ANQGSEA. The V end lost 4 bases, the J end lost 11 bases, and 17 bases lay between the germline ends. CDR3 protein: CSVVGQGMRAFF. In nucleotides, the CDR3 is TGCAGCGTTGTAGGTCAGGGGATGAGGGCTTTCTTT.

V is TRBV2 and J is TRBJ1-2; no reliable D call. V was pared by 9 bases and J by 0 bases, with 11 bases between. CDR1 is SNHLY and CDR2 is FYNNEI in the germline V gene. The CDR3 is 13 residues long. CDR3 DNA: TGTGCCAGTGCAGGAATACCTAACTATGGCTACACCTTC. Its protein product is CASAGIPNYGYTF.